These 31 T cell receptor beta chains share one sample of origin, sequenced in a study of blood T cell repertoires in COVID-19 (TCRdb year 2020). Libraries were made using the immunoSEQ multiplex PCR assay. Not all clones reach the TCRdb copy of this immuneACCESS table, which keeps in-frame sequences only. Checked studies attribute under half of the gap to unresolved V genes and leave the rest unexplained. Within this sample are hundreds of thousands of clones, with around 90% of them counted one time only. Jointly, the top ten make up around 2.9% of the sample. The sample taken for sequencing was peripheral blood. Source of these receptors: a human donor in a cohort sampled during active COVID-19.

The chain employs TRBV24-1 and TRBJ2-3, with 9 bases aligning to TRBD1. This CDR3 has 15 residues. CDR1 is KGHDR, CDR2 SFDVKD, per germline. Trimming at V came to 10 bases and at J to 4 bases, leaving 11 bases not matched to a gene. In DNA form, the CDR3 reads TGTGCCACACAACCGGGACAGGGTGGCCCAGATACGCAGTATTTT. This encodes CATQPGQGGPDTQYF.

Only a few counts were recorded for this clone. The V gene is TRBV7-8, the J gene TRBJ2-2; D gene unclear. V was trimmed by 8 bases and J by 0 bases, leaving 13 bases between them. The CDR3 contains 15 residues. Germline values: CDR1 SGHVS, CDR2 FQNEAQ. The CDR3 region is CASYLGSTNTGELFF. DNA of the CDR3: TGTGCCAGCTACCTGGGTAGCACGAACACCGGGGAGCTGTTTTTT.

The rearrangement links TRBV5-1 to TRBJ1-1; tentative D call: TRBD1 (6 bases). The CDR3 runs 13 residues. In germline, CDR1 is SGHRS, CDR2 YFSETQ. The ends were cut back, 3 bases at V and 5 bases at J, with 11 bases in the middle. In DNA, the CDR3 is TGCGCCAGCAGCTACAGGGAAGGGACTGAAGCTTTCTTT. This sequence encodes CASSYREGTEAFF. The whole variable domain, remainder taken from reference TRBV5-1 and TRBJ1-1, is KAGVTQTPRYLIKTRGQQVTLSCSPISGHRSVSWYQQTPGQGLQFLFEYFSETQRNKGNFPGRFSGRQFSNSRSEMNVSTLELGDSALYLCASSYREGTEAFFGQGTRLTVV.

The DNA for the CDR3 is TGCAGCGTGTTAGGACAGGGGGTTGAGGGCTACACCTTC. It yields the protein CSVLGQGVEGYTF. The chain recombines TRBV29-1 with TRBJ1-2; 10 bases fit TRBD1. The junction had 9 bases not matched to a gene; V was cut back by 6 bases and J by 8 bases. Germline V gene lookup returns CDR1 SQVTM and CDR2 ANQGSEA. CDR3 length: 13 amino acids.

The chain has TRBV3-1 (or the pseudogene TRBV3-2) and TRBJ2-7, with D possibly matching TRBD2 (6 bases). The CDR3 loop spans 15 amino acids. V was clipped by 1 base and J by 9 bases, with 19 bases between them. Looked up from germline, CDR1 is LGHDT and CDR2 is YNNKEL (reference sequence). In DNA form, the CDR3 reads TGTGCCAGCAGCCAAGGGGAAGCGGGCCTCGGAAGGCAGTACTTC. This encodes CASSQGEAGLGRQYF.

The chain is built from TRBV28 and TRBJ2-2; D perhaps matches TRBD2 (6 bases). The V gene lost 5 bases and the J gene lost 1 base, with 17 bases spanning the gap. This CDR3 comprises 17 residues. The V gene's germline CDR1 is MDHEN and CDR2 SYDVKM. The CDR3 DNA follows: TGTGCCAGCAGTATGACTTCCGGGACTCAGAACACCGGGGAGCTGTTTTTT. This sequence encodes CASSMTSGTQNTGELFF.

The rearrangement links TRBV5-6 to TRBJ1-1; a weak D match, TRBD1 (6 bases). The V gene lost 5 bases and the J gene lost 2 bases, with 10 bases spanning the gap. CDR3 size: 13 residues. The germline CDR1 and CDR2 sequences are SGHDT and YYEEEE. The CDR3, as DNA: TGTGCCAGCAGTCGAGGGGGAAACACTGAAGCTTTCTTT. Its translation is CASSRGGNTEAFF.

This sequence joins TRBV30 and TRBJ1-1; D gene ambiguous. The V end was cut by 0 bases, the J end by 4 bases, with 12 bases between. The CDR3 extends over 14 amino acids. CDR1 and CDR2 (germline): GTSNPN, SVGIG (reference sequence). The CDR3 here is CAWSVGGSGTEAFF. In nucleotides, the CDR3 is TGTGCCTGGAGTGTAGGCGGGTCCGGCACTGAAGCTTTCTTT.

The chain uses TRBV11-1 and TRBJ2-2; 8 bases are a match to TRBD2. In germline, CDR1 is SGHAT, CDR2 FQDESV (reference sequence). The CDR3 has 15 amino acids. V was clipped by 5 bases and J by 3 bases; unmatched bases: 5. In DNA form, the CDR3 reads TGTGCCAGCAGCCTCAGCGGGGGAGACACCGGGGAGCTGTTTTTT. This gives the protein CASSLSGGDTGELFF.

The chain recombines TRBV5-6 with TRBJ1-2, with TRBD1 matching 11 bases. The CDR3 sequence is 14 residues long. The V gene end was trimmed by 4 bases and the J gene end by 6 bases; junction bases not matched to a gene: 5. Germline V lookup: CDR1 SGHDT, CDR2 YYEEEE. CDR3 nucleotides: TGTGCCAGCAGCCGAGGACAGGGGGCTGATGGCTACACCTTC. Translation: CASSRGQGADGYTF. Filled out from reference TRBV5-6 and TRBJ1-2, the complete variable domain reads DAGVTQSPTHLIKTRGQQVTLRCSPKSGHDTVSWYQQALGQGPQFIFQYYEEEERQRGNFPDRFSGHQFPNYSSELNVNALLLGDSALYLCASSRGQGADGYTFGSGTRLTVV.

The chain links TRBV10-1 to TRBJ2-7; TRBD2 matches 11 bases. The J segment lost 2 bases and the V segment lost 0 bases, leaving 6 bases of the junction unmatched. Germline V gene lookup returns CDR1 WNHNN and CDR2 SYGVQD (reference sequence). The CDR3 runs 17 residues. The CDR3 DNA follows: TGCGCCAGCAGTGAGTCGGACGGGACTAGCGGTACCTACGAGCAGTACTTC. It yields the protein CASSESDGTSGTYEQYF.

This clone was detected once. In the same sample, other DNA sequences code for this CDR3. This sequence joins TRBV7-6 and TRBJ2-7; a weak D match, TRBD2 (5 bases). Germline CDR1 SGHVS, CDR2 FNYEAQ. Between the trimmed V and J ends, which lost 5 bases and 0 bases, there was a span of 14 bases. The CDR3 has 15 amino acids. Written as DNA, the CDR3 is TGTGCCAGCAGCCCCCAGGCTGCGGGCTCCTACGAGCAGTACTTC. This translates into CASSPQAAGSYEQYF.

The J gene is TRBJ2-2, the V gene TRBV2, with 9 bases lining up with TRBD2. The CDR3 spans 18 residues. Trimming removed 4 bases from V and 4 bases from J; junction bases left unmatched: 13. Germline CDR1 and CDR2: SNHLY and FYNNEI. This CDR3 is CASSVLPTLRGGTGELFF. CDR3 DNA: TGTGCCAGCAGTGTTCTGCCTACCCTGCGGGGGGGCACCGGGGAGCTGTTTTTT. The full variable domain, in which reference TRBV2 and TRBJ2-2 provide the parts outside the CDR3, is EPEVTQTPSHQVTQMGQEVILRCVPISNHLYFYWYRQILGQKVEFLVSFYNNEISEKSEIFDDQFSVERPDGSNFTLKIRSTKLEDSAMYFCASSVLPTLRGGTGELFFGEGSRLTVL.

V gene TRBV18 combines with J gene TRBJ2-6, with 8 bases identical to TRBD1. In germline, CDR1 is KGHSH, CDR2 LQKENI. V trimming: 3 bases; J trimming: 0 bases; junction bases outside the gene matches: 7. The CDR3 is 18 residues long. In DNA, the CDR3 is TGTGCCAGCTCACCCGTTGCAGGGGGCAGCTCTGGGGCCAACGTCCTGACTTTC. As protein: CASSPVAGGSSGANVLTF.

The chain carries TRBV19 and TRBJ1-5; 9 bases match TRBD1. The CDR3 is made up of 13 amino acids. Per germline, CDR1 LNHDA and CDR2 SQIVND (reference sequence). Trimming took 6 bases from V and 7 from J; bases not matched to a gene: 4. The CDR3 is CASRRDRVQPQHF. CDR3 coding DNA: TGTGCCAGTAGAAGGGACAGGGTGCAGCCCCAGCATTTT.

This chain connects TRBV11-2 to TRBJ1-1; no clear D gene. V was cut by 5 bases and J by 7 bases, with 20 bases left in between. Per the germline V gene, CDR1 is SGHAT and CDR2 is FQNNGV. This CDR3 has 15 amino acids. CDR3 sequence reads: CASSQNIWEADEAFF. The CDR3 DNA sequence: TGTGCCAGCAGCCAAAATATATGGGAGGCGGATGAAGCTTTCTTT.

Comments on this clone: A junction boundary mismatches the germline segment, possibly from a read error. The CDR3 DNA sequence: TGCGCCAGCAGCTGGGACTGGGGCAACTTCGCCTTT. It codes for CASSWDWGNFAF. The V and J genes are TRBV5-1 and TRBJ1-1; a weak D match, TRBD1 (5 bases). The CDR3 length is 12 residues. Germline CDR1 and CDR2: SGHRS and YFSETQ.

The chain uses TRBV4-1 and TRBJ1-1, with D perhaps matching TRBD1 (6 bases). The CDR3 length is 15 residues. The V end was cut by 5 bases, the J end by 1 base, with 14 bases between. Germline loops: CDR1 MGHRA, CDR2 YSYEKL. The CDR3 DNA reads as TGCGCCAGCAGCTGGAAGGGGGACCGGAACACTGAAGCTTTCTTT. The encoded protein is CASSWKGDRNTEAFF.

V usage is TRBV28 and J usage is TRBJ2-5; TRBD1 matches at 7 bases. CDR1 and CDR2 (germline): MDHEN, SYDVKM. The ends lost 10 bases at V and 1 base at J; junction bases unmatched: 6. CDR3 length: 13 amino acids. The CDR3 DNA is TGTGCCATCCAACAGGGGCTCCAAGAGACCCAGTACTTC. Encoded protein: CAIQQGLQETQYF.

This clone occurred once. V and J are TRBV6-6 and TRBJ2-7; no definite D call. CDR1 and CDR2 (germline): MNHNY, SVGAGI (reference sequence). The CDR3 loop spans 12 amino acids. V lost 4 bases and J 4 bases, leaving 8 bases between the germline ends. CDR3 sequence: CASSSTEYEQYF. In nucleotides, the CDR3 is TGTGCCAGCAGTTCCACAGAGTACGAGCAGTACTTC.

This chain connects TRBV30 to TRBJ2-1, with D possibly being TRBD2 (7 bases). Germline CDR1 and CDR2: GTSNPN and SVGIG (reference sequence). V was clipped by 0 bases and J by 12 bases, with 12 bases between them. CDR3 length equals 12 residues. CDR3 protein: CAWSVKGEGQFF. In nucleotides, the CDR3 is TGTGCCTGGAGTGTAAAGGGGGAGGGGCAGTTCTTC.

The rearrangement uses TRBV7-6 and TRBJ1-3; no clear D. V shed 1 base and J shed 4 bases, with 14 bases lying between them. Germline CDR1 reads SGHVS; CDR2 reads FNYEAQ. The CDR3 covers 16 residues. The CDR3 DNA is TGTGCCAGCAGCTTAGGTTTCAGCCAAGCGGGAAACACCATATATTTT. Amino acids: CASSLGFSQAGNTIYF.

The J gene is TRBJ1-1, the V gene TRBV7-3; perhaps TRBD1 as D (6 bases). The V gene's germline CDR1 is SGHTA and CDR2 FQGTGA. The V end lost 4 bases, the J end lost 11 bases, and 17 bases lay between the germline ends. There are 13 residues in the CDR3. CDR3 residues: CASSYRRGSVAFF. For the CDR3, the DNA is TGTGCCAGCAGCTACCGCAGGGGATCGGTGGCTTTCTTT.

The rearrangement links TRBV6-5 to TRBJ1-6, with 9 bases lining up with TRBD1. This CDR3 spans 14 amino acids. Germline V gene sequence: CDR1 MNHEY, CDR2 SVGAGI. The trim removed 6 bases at V and 6 bases at J, leaving 3 bases unmatched. CDR3 loop: CASSRTGVNSPLHF. CDR3 coding DNA: TGTGCCAGCAGCCGGACAGGGGTTAATTCACCCCTCCACTTT.

V gene TRBV3-1 (or the pseudogene TRBV3-2) combines with J gene TRBJ1-1, with D perhaps TRBD1 (5 bases). The V and J ends lost 2 bases and 5 bases respectively, with 24 bases between them. The CDR3 runs 18 residues. CDR1 and CDR2 from the germline V gene are LGHDT and YNNKEL (reference sequence). In nucleotides, the CDR3 is TGTGCCAGCAGCCAACAACCCCCGGAGGGGCAGGGTGGGACTGAAGCTTTCTTT. Its protein is CASSQQPPEGQGGTEAFF.

This clone came up many times. The V and J genes are TRBV29-1 and TRBJ1-4; 9 nucleotides align to TRBD1. Germline loops: CDR1 SQVTM, CDR2 ANQGSEA. The length of the CDR3 is 15 residues. Trimming removed 1 base from V and 1 base from J; junction bases left unmatched: 1. For the CDR3, the DNA is TGCAGCGTTGAAGGGACAGGGGAAACTAATGAAAAACTGTTTTTT. Protein product: CSVEGTGETNEKLFF.

This chain connects TRBV7-3 to TRBJ2-3; 9 bases are shared with TRBD2. CDR1 and CDR2 from the germline V gene are SGHTA and FQGTGA. J lost 9 bases, V lost 5 bases, and 12 bases had no gene match. The CDR3 sequence is 15 residues long. CDR3 sequence (DNA): TGTGCCAGCAGCCCCAGGGCTAGCGGGACCAACACGCAGTATTTT. Protein: CASSPRASGTNTQYF.

The sample holds a few counts of this clone. The V call is TRBV7-2, the J call TRBJ1-1; 8 bases align to TRBD1. Trimming took 2 bases from V and 5 from J; bases not matched to a gene: 4. The CDR3 has 14 amino acids. CDR1 SGHTA and CDR2 FQGNSA come from the germline V gene. The chain's CDR3 is CASSLTGGETEAFF. CDR3 DNA sequence: TGTGCCAGCAGCTTAACAGGGGGGGAGACTGAAGCTTTCTTT.

This clone was observed a single time. J is TRBJ2-1 and V is TRBV7-9; 7 nucleotides agree with TRBD1. Trimming took 5 bases from V and 8 from J; bases not matched to a gene: 15. The CDR3 is 16 amino acids. Germline V gene data show CDR1 as SEHNR and CDR2 as FQNEAQ (reference sequence). CDR3 in DNA: TGTGCCAGCAGCCTAACGGCACCGACAGGGCCCCATGAGCAGTTCTTC. Translation gives CASSLTAPTGPHEQFF.

The chain joins TRBV2 to TRBJ2-7, with TRBD1 identical over 9 bases. V lost 6 bases to trimming and J lost 7 bases; unmatched junction nucleotides: 16. Germline CDR1 and CDR2: SNHLY and FYNNEI. This CDR3 has 16 residues. The CDR3 DNA reads TGTGCCAGCAGGACTAGCAAGGGACAGGGATCTCAAGAGCAGTACTTC. This translates into CASRTSKGQGSQEQYF.

The V and J genes are TRBV5-4 and TRBJ2-1; 9 bases are shared with TRBD2. The CDR3 has 15 amino acids. The V gene's germline CDR1 is SGHNT and CDR2 YYREEE (reference sequence). J was trimmed by 7 bases and V by 3 bases; bases with no gene match: 8. The CDR3 spells CASSSWGAGGNEQFF. In DNA, the CDR3 is TGTGCCAGCAGCTCGTGGGGAGCGGGGGGTAATGAGCAGTTCTTC. The variable domain in full, with the rest retrieved from reference TRBV5-4 and TRBJ2-1, is ETGVTQSPTHLIKTRGQQVTLRCSSQSGHNTVSWYQQALGQGPQFIFQYYREEENGRGNFPPRFSGLQFPNYSSELNVNALELDDSALYLCASSSWGAGGNEQFFGPGTRLTVL.